Shown below are 30 T cell receptor beta chains from a single sample sequenced in a study of CD8+CD57+ T cells in acquired aplastic anemia. Genomic DNA constituted the template upon which TCR beta VDJ and CDR3 profiling was performed. TCRdb reanalysed the reads using MiXCR and keeps one entry per CDR3 protein. Here the sample spans around 230,000 distinct CDR3 sequences, over 60% being singletons. Material: sorted CD4+, CD8+, or CD8+CD57+ T cells (not recorded which) from PBMCs. The receptor source for this set is a human donor in good health.

Ten or more counts support this clonotype. The CDR3 here is CASSGILSPLHF. The CDR3 nucleotides are TGTGCCAGCAGTGGAATTCTTTCACCCCTCCACTTT. This chain joins TRBV25-1 and TRBJ1-6; D uncertain. V was pared by 4 bases and J by 9 bases, with 7 bases between. Germline V CDR1 and CDR2: MGHDK, SYGVNS. CDR3 length equals 12 residues.

This clonotype was recorded at least ten times. CDR3: CSVTKGVNTEAFF. DNA for the CDR3: TGCAGCGTGACAAAGGGGGTGAACACTGAAGCTTTCTTT. This chain links TRBV29-1 with TRBJ1-1; TRBD1 might be the D (6 bases). The CDR3 has 13 residues. V lost 6 bases, J lost 0 bases, and 11 bases lay in between. The germline gives CDR1 SQVTM, CDR2 ANQGSEA.

The rearrangement uses TRBV20-1 and TRBJ1-2, with 7 nucleotides matching TRBD1. From germline, CDR1 is DFQATT and CDR2 SNEGSKA (reference sequence). V trimming: 7 bases; J trimming: 4 bases; junction bases outside the gene matches: 6. CDR3 size: 12 residues. CDR3: CSDRGRAYGYTF. CDR3 DNA: TGCAGTGACAGGGGCAGGGCCTATGGCTACACCTTC.

This clonotype has more than one count but fewer than ten. The chain carries TRBV19 and TRBJ2-7; D is undetermined. This CDR3 contains 13 residues. Germline CDR1 and CDR2: LNHDA and SQIVND (reference sequence). Trimming cost V 3 bases and J 6 bases, with 12 bases left between them. The CDR3 region is CASSIDKSSEQYF. In nucleotides, the CDR3 is TGTGCCAGTAGTATCGACAAGTCGTCCGAGCAGTACTTC.

Only a few counts were recorded for this clonotype. The chain combines TRBV2 with TRBJ2-7, with D uncertain. Germline CDR1 SNHLY, CDR2 FYNNEI. This CDR3 region has 11 residues. With 6 bases removed from V and 6 bases from J, the gap between germline ends came to 9 bases. The CDR3 DNA is TGTGCCAGCAGAGCTAGGGCCGAGCAGTACTTC. It codes for CASRARAEQYF.

This clonotype was recorded at least ten times. The V and J genes are TRBV29-1 and TRBJ2-3; 9 bases align to TRBD1. CDR3 size: 15 residues. CDR1 and CDR2 (germline): SQVTM, ANQGSEA. J was trimmed by 2 bases and V by 7 bases; bases with no gene match: 10. The CDR3 region is CSGTGTGIPTDTQYF. Written as DNA, the CDR3 is TGCAGCGGTACCGGGACAGGGATTCCCACAGATACGCAGTATTTT.

The rearrangement joins TRBV4-2 to TRBJ1-1; D is possibly TRBD1 (6 bases). Trimming removed 6 bases at V and 1 base at J, with 15 bases between. Germline values: CDR1 LGHNA, CDR2 YNFKEQ. This CDR3 is built from 15 residues. CDR3 amino acids: CASRSAGGANTEAFF. For the CDR3, the DNA is TGTGCCAGCAGATCCGCCGGGGGGGCGAACACTGAAGCTTTCTTT.

This clonotype was seen a few times. A junction end diverges from the germline sequence, so it may reflect a read error. V usage is TRBV7-8 and J usage is TRBJ1-2; possibly TRBD1 for D (5 bases). Germline assignment: CDR1 SGHVS and CDR2 FQNEAQ. The CDR3 is 20 residues long. CDR3 in DNA: TGCGCCAGCAGCCCCTGGGGGGGGGGAACAGATACGCAGGGCGGCTATGGCTACACCTTC. Its protein is CASSPWGGGTDTQGGYGYTF. Looking up the rest from reference TRBV7-8 and TRBJ1-2 gives the full variable domain: GAGVSQSPRYKVAKRGQDVALRCDPISGHVSLFWYQQALGQGPEFLTYFQNEAQLDKSGLPSDRFFAERPEGSVSTLKIQRTQQEDSAVYLCASSPWGGGTDTQGGYGYTFGSGTRLTVV.

V gene TRBV15 combines with J gene TRBJ2-7; weak D call: TRBD1 (6 bases). Per germline, CDR1 LNHNV and CDR2 YYDKDF (reference sequence). V was shortened by 3 bases and J by 5 bases, with 11 bases between the two germline ends. The CDR3 runs 13 residues. CDR3 bases: TGTGCCACCAGCAGCGGACAGAAGAACGAGCAGTACTTC. This codes for CATSSGQKNEQYF.

As DNA, the CDR3 is TGTGCCAGCAGCCCGACGGGCACTGGTGAGCAGTTCTTC. The encoded protein is CASSPTGTGEQFF. The chain is built from TRBV7-9 and TRBJ2-1; D is ambiguous. The CDR3 runs to 13 residues. The V and J ends lost 5 bases and 9 bases respectively, with 14 bases between them. CDR1 is SEHNR, CDR2 FQNEAQ, per germline (reference sequence).

This clonotype was counted a few times. V usage is TRBV10-3 and J usage is TRBJ1-1, with TRBD1 matching over 8 bases. The CDR3 is made up of 14 amino acids. J lost 2 bases, V lost 6 bases, and 5 bases had no gene match. Germline V lookup: CDR1 ENHRY, CDR2 SYGVKD. This CDR3 reads CAIRGTGDNTEAFF. The CDR3 nucleotides are TGTGCCATCAGAGGGACAGGAGACAACACTGAAGCTTTCTTT.

This chain uses TRBV2 with TRBJ1-5; tentatively, D is TRBD1 (5 bases). Looked up from germline, CDR1 is SNHLY and CDR2 is FYNNEI. This CDR3 spans 14 amino acids. V was pared by 4 bases and J by 6 bases, with 13 bases between. CDR3 nucleotides: TGTGCCAGCAGTGTAGGGCCGGGGGGTCAGCCCCAGCATTTT. Translating it yields CASSVGPGGQPQHF.

The rearrangement uses TRBV10-2 and TRBJ1-5; the D is unclear. The CDR3 is 14 residues long. The V end was cut by 0 bases, the J end by 7 bases, with 10 bases between. Germline lookup yields CDR1 WSHSY and CDR2 SAAADI. CDR3 sequence: CASSESNTRQPQHF. CDR3 nucleotide sequence: TGCGCCAGCAGTGAGTCAAACACTAGACAGCCCCAGCATTTT.

This clonotype was detected a few times. V gene TRBV5-8 combines with J gene TRBJ1-1; 8 bases align to TRBD1. The CDR3 is made up of 16 amino acids. The V gene's germline CDR1 is SGHTS and CDR2 YDEGEE. V was pared by 4 bases and J by 5 bases, with 13 bases of the junction left unmatched. CDR3 protein: CASSLNPTGVDTEAFF. For the CDR3, the DNA is TGTGCCAGCAGCCTGAACCCGACAGGGGTGGATACTGAAGCTTTCTTT.

About this clonotype itself: An end of the junction does not agree with germline; a read error may underlie this. The rearrangement links TRBV12-3 or TRBV12-4 to TRBJ2-2, with D perhaps TRBD2 (6 bases). This CDR3 region has 13 residues. CDR3 in DNA: TGTGCCGGCCTAGGAGAGGGGACCGGGGGGCTGTTTTTT. Translated, it gives CAGLGEGTGGLFF.

The chain carries TRBV7-9 and TRBJ1-5; D is unclear. This CDR3 is built from 14 residues. Per the germline V gene, CDR1 is SEHNR and CDR2 is FQNEAQ (reference sequence). With 3 bases removed from V and 9 bases from J, the gap between germline ends came to 15 bases. The DNA for the CDR3 is TGTGCCAGCAGCTTCGATTTAGCGGGAGTGCCCCAGCATTTT. Protein product: CASSFDLAGVPQHF.

This clonotype was seen more than once but under ten times. This chain uses TRBV14 with TRBJ1-2, with D possibly being TRBD1 (5 bases). Trimming cost V 1 base and J 6 bases, with 18 bases left between them. Germline assignment: CDR1 SGHDN and CDR2 FVKESK. This CDR3 region has 16 residues. The chain's CDR3 is CASSQVMGGGDHGYTF. CDR3 sequence (DNA): TGTGCCAGCAGCCAAGTTATGGGGGGAGGAGATCATGGCTACACCTTC. The full variable domain, its missing parts supplied by reference TRBV14 and TRBJ1-2, is EAGVTQFPSHSVIEKGQTVTLRCDPISGHDNLYWYRRVMGKEIKFLLHFVKESKQDESGMPNNRFLAERTGGTYSTLKVQPAELEDSGVYFCASSQVMGGGDHGYTFGSGTRLTVV.

Worth noting for this clonotype: Relative to the germline gene, one junction end is altered; a read error may explain this. The V gene is TRBV7-2, the J gene TRBJ1-2; D is unclear. The CDR3 covers 13 residues. CDR1 is SGHTA and CDR2 is FQGNSA in the germline V gene. The CDR3 loop is CASSLAKTYGYTF. The CDR3 DNA reads TGTGCCAGCAGCCTAGCCAAGACGTATGGCTACACCTTC.

This sequence joins TRBV10-3 and TRBJ2-7; a weak D match, TRBD1 (6 bases). The V gene lost 3 bases and the J gene lost 3 bases, with 12 bases spanning the gap. The CDR3 loop spans 14 amino acids. The germline V gene has CDR1 ENHRY and CDR2 SYGVKD. The CDR3 DNA reads as TGTGCCATCAGTGATTGGGACAAGAGCTACGAGCAGTACTTC. Its protein product is CAISDWDKSYEQYF.

The rearrangement uses TRBV7-9 and TRBJ1-2; TRBD1 aligns across 7 bases. CDR3 size: 13 residues. The trim removed 5 bases at V and 6 bases at J, leaving 6 bases unmatched. Germline V gene sequence: CDR1 SEHNR, CDR2 FQNEAQ (reference sequence). CDR3 amino acids: CASSRQGAHGYTF. CDR3 sequence (DNA): TGTGCCAGCAGCCGACAGGGTGCCCATGGCTACACCTTC. Together with reference TRBV7-9 and TRBJ1-2, the CDR3 gives the full variable domain: DTGVSQNPRHKITKRGQNVTFRCDPISEHNRLYWYRQTLGQGPEFLTYFQNEAQLEKSRLLSDRFSAERPKGSFSTLEIQRTEQGDSAMYLCASSRQGAHGYTFGSGTRLTVV.

The J gene is TRBJ2-7, the V gene TRBV7-2; TRBD2 aligns across 14 bases. This CDR3 is built from 18 residues. The germline V gene encodes CDR1 SGHTA and CDR2 FQGNSA. After removal of 5 bases from V and 4 bases from J, the junction contained 13 bases not matched to a gene. The CDR3 loop reads CASSVGTSGRRVVYEQYF. CDR3 DNA: TGTGCCAGCAGCGTCGGGACTAGCGGGAGAAGGGTGGTATACGAGCAGTACTTC.

The V call is TRBV14, the J call TRBJ2-7; 10 nucleotides align to TRBD1. The length of the CDR3 is 15 residues. V trimming: 5 bases; J trimming: 2 bases; junction bases outside the gene matches: 6. From germline, CDR1 is SGHDN and CDR2 FVKESK. The CDR3 DNA reads as TGTGCCAGCAGCTATGGGACAGGGGCTGCCTACGAGCAGTACTTC. Amino acids: CASSYGTGAAYEQYF. The variable domain in full, with the rest retrieved from reference TRBV14 and TRBJ2-7, is EAGVTQFPSHSVIEKGQTVTLRCDPISGHDNLYWYRRVMGKEIKFLLHFVKESKQDESGMPNNRFLAERTGGTYSTLKVQPAELEDSGVYFCASSYGTGAAYEQYFGPGTRLTVT.

This clonotype was detected many times. The gene calls are TRBV5-5 and TRBJ2-5, with D tentatively TRBD1 (6 bases). Trimming took off 3 bases at V and 5 bases at J, with 11 bases between the two ends. This CDR3 comprises 13 residues. Germline CDR1 SGHKS, CDR2 YYEKEE (reference sequence). Here the CDR3 reads CASSYAGDETQYF. The CDR3 region has the DNA TGTGCCAGCAGCTACGCAGGGGACGAGACCCAGTACTTC. Filled out from reference TRBV5-5 and TRBJ2-5, the complete variable domain reads DAGVTQSPTHLIKTRGQQVTLRCSPISGHKSVSWYQQVLGQGPQFIFQYYEKEERGRGNFPDRFSARQFPNYSSELNVNALLLGDSALYLCASSYAGDETQYFGPGTRLLVL.

This clonotype was detected a few times. The chain links TRBV7-3 to TRBJ1-6, with 7 bases fitting TRBD1. Germline V lookup: CDR1 SGHTA, CDR2 FQGTGA. The V and J ends lost 2 bases and 7 bases, in that order; junction bases with no gene match: 11. The CDR3 runs to 17 residues. CDR3: CASSLGDSRFGNSPLHF. DNA for the CDR3: TGTGCCAGCAGCTTAGGGGACAGTCGGTTTGGCAATTCACCCCTCCACTTT. The full variable domain, rest sourced from reference TRBV7-3 and TRBJ1-6, is GAGVSQTPSNKVTEKGKYVELRCDPISGHTALYWYRQSLGQGPEFLIYFQGTGAADDSGLPNDRFFAVRPEGSVSTLKIQRTERGDSAVYLCASSLGDSRFGNSPLHFGNGTRLTVT.

This chain links TRBV24-1 with TRBJ2-3; the match to TRBD2 covers 13 bases. The CDR3 contains 17 residues. The ends lost 3 bases at V and 3 bases at J; junction bases unmatched: 5. Per the germline V gene, CDR1 is KGHDR and CDR2 is SFDVKD. The CDR3 reads CATSDPGTSGITDTQYF. CDR3 in DNA: TGTGCCACCAGTGATCCCGGGACTAGCGGGATAACAGATACGCAGTATTTT.

Worth noting for this clonotype: Without the conserved terminal phenylalanine or tryptophan, this CDR3 likely stems from a read error. No DNA is shown, since the ends of the CDR3 on it are uncertain; the CDR3 is the one TCRdb lists. The CDR3 protein is CASSLADRA. The genes are TRBV5-1 and TRBJ2-4; TRBD1, as called in the table, went unchecked against the DNA. Germline V lookup: CDR1 SGHRS, CDR2 YFSETQ. The CDR3 is made up of 9 amino acids, end residues included.

The V gene is TRBV29-1, the J gene TRBJ1-5, with a possible D match to TRBD1 (6 bases). The CDR3 length is 14 residues. The ends were cut back, 4 bases at V and 1 base at J, with 11 bases in the middle. The germline V gene encodes CDR1 SQVTM and CDR2 ANQGSEA. The CDR3 protein is CSVVTGSSNQPQHF. Written as DNA, the CDR3 is TGCAGCGTTGTAACAGGGTCCAGCAATCAGCCCCAGCATTTT.

The chain couples TRBV4-1 to TRBJ1-1, with 8 bases identical to TRBD1. The V segment lost 1 base and the J segment 2 bases; nucleotides outside the gene matches: 6. The CDR3 length is 16 residues. Looked up from germline, CDR1 is MGHRA and CDR2 is YSYEKL. For the CDR3, the DNA is TGCGCCAGCAGCCAAGGACAGGGGTGGGGAAACACTGAAGCTTTCTTT. This sequence encodes CASSQGQGWGNTEAFF.

Of note for this clonotype: Being one base from a much bigger clone, this may be a read error. The CDR3 coding sequence is TGCAGTGCTAGAGATACAGCGGGGGCCCTCTGGGACGAGCAGTACTTC. It encodes CSARDTAGALWDEQYF. The chain carries TRBV20-1 and TRBJ2-7; 8 bases map to TRBD2. The germline CDR1 and CDR2 sequences are DFQATT and SNEGSKA (reference sequence). The CDR3 extends over 16 amino acids. The V gene end was trimmed by 0 bases and the J gene end by 5 bases; junction bases not matched to a gene: 12.

The chain links TRBV19 to TRBJ2-1; perhaps TRBD1 as D (5 bases). The CDR3 consists of 12 residues. The ends were cut back, 1 base at V and 10 bases at J, with 8 bases in the middle. Germline V lookup: CDR1 LNHDA, CDR2 SQIVND (reference sequence). As DNA, the CDR3 is TGTGCCAGTAGTATAGCAGGGCTCGAGCAGTTCTTC. Translation: CASSIAGLEQFF.